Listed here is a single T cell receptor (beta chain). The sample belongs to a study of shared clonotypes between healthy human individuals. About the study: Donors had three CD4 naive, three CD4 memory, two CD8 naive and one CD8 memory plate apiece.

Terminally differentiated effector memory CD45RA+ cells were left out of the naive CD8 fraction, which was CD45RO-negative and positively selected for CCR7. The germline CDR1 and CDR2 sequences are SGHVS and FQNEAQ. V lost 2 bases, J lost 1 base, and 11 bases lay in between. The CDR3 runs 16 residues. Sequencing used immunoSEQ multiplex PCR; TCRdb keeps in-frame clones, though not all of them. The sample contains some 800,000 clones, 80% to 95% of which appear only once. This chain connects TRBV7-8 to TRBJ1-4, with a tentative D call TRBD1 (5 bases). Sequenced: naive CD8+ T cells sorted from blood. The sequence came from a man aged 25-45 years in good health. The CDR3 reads CASSLSRVKTNEKLFF. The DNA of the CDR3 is TGTGCCAGCAGCTTAAGCAGGGTGAAAACTAATGAAAAACTGTTTTTT.